Here is one T cell receptor beta chain with its context. The data were taken from a study of monozygotic twins with inflammatory bowel disease. CDR3 length: 16 residues. Germline CDR1 reads MNHNS; CDR2 reads SASEGT. TCR libraries were prepared from 3,500 to 4,500 ng total RNA each. Two nested PCRs, of 16 and 9 cycles, processed TCRalpha and TCRbeta cDNA. From its re-call of the 5' RACE reads, TCRdb lists each CDR3 protein once, without DNA. Its clone listing holds approximately 160,000 distinct CDR3 sequences. Sequences were obtained from blood. The source is a human donor with ulcerative colitis or Crohn's disease, or a healthy co-twin of an affected twin (not recorded which). The rearrangement links TRBV6-1 to TRBJ2-3; absent DNA, TCRdb's TRBD1 call cannot be checked. The chain's CDR3 is CASKLPGQGSTDTQYF.